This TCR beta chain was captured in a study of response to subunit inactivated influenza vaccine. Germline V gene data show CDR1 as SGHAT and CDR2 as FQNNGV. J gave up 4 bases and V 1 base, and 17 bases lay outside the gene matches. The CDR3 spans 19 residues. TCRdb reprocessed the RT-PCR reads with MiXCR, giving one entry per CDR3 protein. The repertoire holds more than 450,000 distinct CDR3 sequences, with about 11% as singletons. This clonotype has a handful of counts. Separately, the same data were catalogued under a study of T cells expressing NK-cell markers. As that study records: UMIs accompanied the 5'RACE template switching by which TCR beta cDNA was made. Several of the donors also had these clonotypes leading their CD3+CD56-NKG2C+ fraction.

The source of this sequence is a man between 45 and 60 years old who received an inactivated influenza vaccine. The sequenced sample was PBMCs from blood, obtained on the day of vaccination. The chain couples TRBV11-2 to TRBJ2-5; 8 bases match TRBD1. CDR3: CASSLGAGGGLTYRETQYF. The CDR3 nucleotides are TGTGCCAGCAGCTTAGGGGCAGGGGGCGGCCTAACCTACCGAGAGACCCAGTACTTC.